This T cell receptor (beta chain) was sequenced during a study of T cell responses to AZD1222 COVID-19 vaccine. Data came from immunoSEQ multiplex PCR; TCRdb stores just in-frame clones and leaves some out. The sample has some 150,000 clones, around 91% seen once. Regarding the study as a whole: White British donors predominated, females outnumbered males, and clonal diversity was possibly underestimated. Spike-specific TCR breadth and depth rose after two AZD1222 doses. Unmutated variant regions reportedly attract nearly half of all spike-specific TCRs. Only a handful of AZD1222 recipients were seropositive at baseline.

In regard to this clone: Its antigen is unknown.

Germline-derived CDR1 and CDR2 are SGDLS and YYNGEE. This CDR3 is built from 15 residues. With 0 bases removed from V and 5 bases from J, the gap between germline ends came to 14 bases. The chain recombines TRBV9 with TRBJ1-1; D gene ambiguous. This clonotype was sampled from an adult in good health. This material consisted of peripheral blood, taken on day 0 of AZD1222 vaccination. The CDR3 nucleotides are TGTGCCAGCAGCGTAGGTGGTGATACACTGACTGAAGCTTTCTTT. This translates into CASSVGGDTLTEAFF.